Shown below are 6 T cell receptor beta chains from a single sample sequenced in a study of blood T cell repertoires in COVID-19. TCRdb keeps only in-frame clones here, not all; method: immunoSEQ multiplex PCR. The data show roughly 8,600 clones, with roughly 80% seen just once and roughly 20% held by the top ten. The material sequenced was peripheral blood. Every receptor here comes from a human donor with active COVID-19. The donor label of this sample is uncertain.

The chain carries TRBV4-3 and TRBJ2-7, with 9 bases identical to TRBD1. The germline CDR1 and CDR2 sequences are LGHNA and YSLEER. CDR3 size: 13 residues. Trimming took 4 bases from V and 5 from J; bases not matched to a gene: 3. CDR3 residues: CASSRRQGDEQYF. For the CDR3, the DNA is TGCGCCAGCAGCCGCCGACAGGGGGACGAGCAGTACTTC.

The rearrangement links TRBV11-3 to TRBJ1-2, with 8 bases aligning to TRBD1. Trimming removed 4 bases from V and 5 bases from J; junction bases left unmatched: 6. Looked up from germline, CDR1 is SGHNT and CDR2 is YENEEA. The CDR3 contains 14 residues. The CDR3 nucleotides are TGTGCCAGCAGCTCGAGGACAGGGAGATATGGCTACACCTTC. Translated, it gives CASSSRTGRYGYTF.

The chain couples TRBV19 to TRBJ1-1; a possible D gene is TRBD1 (6 bases). Between the trimmed V and J ends, which lost 3 bases and 1 base, there was a span of 15 bases. CDR1 and CDR2 from the germline V gene are LNHDA and SQIVND (reference sequence). There are 16 residues in the CDR3. CDR3: CASSMTDRQTNTEAFF. CDR3 nucleotides: TGTGCCAGTAGTATGACGGACAGACAAACGAACACTGAAGCTTTCTTT.

CDR3 DNA: TGCAGCGTGCGGGCAGGGGCCTACGAGCAGTACTTC. Translating gives CSVRAGAYEQYF. The chain employs TRBV29-1 and TRBJ2-7; D possibly corresponds to TRBD1 (6 bases). Trimming pared 6 bases from V and 2 bases from J, leaving 11 bases between. Germline-derived CDR1 and CDR2 are SQVTM and ANQGSEA. This CDR3 region has 12 residues.

The rearrangement links TRBV3-1 (or the pseudogene TRBV3-2) to TRBJ1-1; D uncertain. This CDR3 contains 14 residues. V lost 2 bases and J lost 1, with 8 bases in between. Germline CDR1 is LGHDT and CDR2 is YNNKEL (reference sequence). The CDR3 region is CASSQFGRNTEAFF. The CDR3, as DNA: TGTGCCAGCAGCCAATTTGGGCGGAACACTGAAGCTTTCTTT.

The V call is TRBV21-1, the J call TRBJ2-7; the DNA was not compared with TRBD2, the D call given in the table. TRBV21-1 constitutes a pseudogene. The length of the CDR3 is 17 residues. This CDR3 reads CASSKENRDLQLYEQYF. The CDR3 coding sequence is TGTGCCAGCAGCAAAGAAAACCGGGACTTACAACTCTACGAGCAGTACTTC.